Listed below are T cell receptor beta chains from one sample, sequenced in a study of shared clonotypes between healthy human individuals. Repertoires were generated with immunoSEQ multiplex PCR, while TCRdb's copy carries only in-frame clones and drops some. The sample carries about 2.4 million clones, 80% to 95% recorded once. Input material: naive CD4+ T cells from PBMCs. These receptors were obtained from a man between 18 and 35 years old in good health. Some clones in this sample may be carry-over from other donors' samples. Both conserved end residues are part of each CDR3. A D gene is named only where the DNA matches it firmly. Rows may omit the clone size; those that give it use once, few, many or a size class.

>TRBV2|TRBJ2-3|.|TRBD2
CASSLGLAGADTQYF
TGTGCCAGCAGCCTCGGACTAGCGGGAGCCGATACGCAGTATTTT
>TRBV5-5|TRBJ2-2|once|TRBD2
CASSSGLAGNTGELFF
TGTGCCAGCAGCTCGGGACTAGCGGGGAACACCGGGGAGCTGTTTTTT
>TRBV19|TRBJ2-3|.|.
CATRGLSGPDTQYF
TGTGCCACCCGGGGACTTTCGGGTCCAGATACGCAGTATTTT
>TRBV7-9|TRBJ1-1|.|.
CASSTEGDMNTEAFF
TGTGCCAGCAGCACAGAAGGCGATATGAACACTGAAGCTTTCTTT
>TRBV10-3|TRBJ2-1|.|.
CAISRASDYNEQFF
TGTGCCATCAGCCGGGCTAGCGATTACAATGAGCAGTTCTTC
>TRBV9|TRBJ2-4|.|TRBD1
CASSPTGQESFSGKNIQYF
TGTGCCAGCAGCCCCACGGGACAGGAGTCCTTCTCAGGCAAAAACATTCAGTACTTC
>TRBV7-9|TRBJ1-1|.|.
CASSATWGNEAFF
TGTGCCAGCAGCGCTACCTGGGGGAACGAAGCTTTCTTT
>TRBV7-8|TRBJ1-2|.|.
CASSLAGGRYGYTF
TGTGCCAGCAGCTTAGCGGGGGGAAGATATGGCTACACCTTC
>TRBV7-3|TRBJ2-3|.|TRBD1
CASSLLPSTGMGTDTQYF
TGTGCCAGCAGCTTACTACCTTCGACAGGGATGGGCACAGATACGCAGTATTTT
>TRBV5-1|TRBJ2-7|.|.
CASSLAPGKGEQYF
TGCGCCAGCAGCTTGGCCCCAGGGAAGGGCGAGCAGTACTTC
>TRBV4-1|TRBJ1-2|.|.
CASRGGDRPGSGYTF
TGCGCCAGCAGGGGGGGGGACCGCCCGGGGAGTGGCTACACCTTC
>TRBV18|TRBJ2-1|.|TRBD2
CASSPPGLANEQFF
TGTGCCAGCTCACCACCGGGACTAGCCAATGAGCAGTTCTTC
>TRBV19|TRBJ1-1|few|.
CASSWDGGNTEAFF
TGTGCCAGTAGCTGGGACGGAGGGAACACTGAAGCTTTCTTT
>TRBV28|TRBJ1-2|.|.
CASSPWRGIEGYTF
TGTGCCAGCAGTCCGTGGCGGGGTATTGAGGGCTACACCTTC
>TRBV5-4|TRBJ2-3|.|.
CASSLETDTQYF
TGTGCCAGCAGCTTGGAGACGGATACGCAGTATTTT
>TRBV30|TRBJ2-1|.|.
CAWSWGRRSYNEQFF
TGTGCCTGGAGTTGGGGACGACGCTCCTACAATGAGCAGTTCTTC
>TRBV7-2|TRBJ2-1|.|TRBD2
CASRISGSSYNEQFF
TGTGCCAGCAGAATCAGCGGGAGTTCCTACAATGAGCAGTTCTTC
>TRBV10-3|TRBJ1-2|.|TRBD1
CAIRGTGSYGYTF
TGTGCCATCAGAGGGACAGGGAGCTATGGCTACACCTTC
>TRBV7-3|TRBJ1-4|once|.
CASSLRGGYGEKLFF
TGTGCCAGCAGCTTAAGGGGGGGCTACGGAGAAAAACTGTTTTTT
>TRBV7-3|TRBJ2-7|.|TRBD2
CASSLNLVQVKTSGCSPWYEQYF
TGTGCCAGCAGCTTAAACCTCGTTCAGGTTAAGACTAGCGGGTGTTCCCCTTGGTACGAGCAGTACTTC
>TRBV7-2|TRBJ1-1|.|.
CASSLVPLKTAREAFF
TGTGCCAGCAGCTTAGTTCCCCTAAAGACAGCGCGCGAAGCTTTCTTT
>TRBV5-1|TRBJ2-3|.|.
CASSPDTRTDTQYF
TGCGCCAGCAGTCCCGACACACGCACAGATACGCAGTATTTT
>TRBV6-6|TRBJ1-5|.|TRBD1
CASRQGDQPQHF
TGTGCCAGCAGGCAGGGGGATCAGCCCCAGCATTTT
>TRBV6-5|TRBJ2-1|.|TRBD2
CASRVAGEYEQFF
TGTGCCAGCAGGGTAGCGGGAGAGTATGAGCAGTTCTTC
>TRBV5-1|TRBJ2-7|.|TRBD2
CASSSGLAGAPYEQYF
TGCGCCAGCAGCTCAGGACTAGCGGGAGCCCCTTACGAGCAGTACTTC